The source of this T cell receptor beta chain is a study of blood T cells in healthy people across ages. General observations from the study: Getting older went along with TCR beta diversity per million T cells dropping roughly linearly.

This CDR3 region has 15 residues. Trimming took off 0 bases at V and 0 bases at J, with 9 bases between the two ends. CDR1 SGHRS and CDR2 YFSETQ come from the germline V gene. A second roughly 7 to 12 cycle PCR used barcoded and J-beta primers. TCRdb used MiXCR to reprocess the 5' RACE reads, holding one entry per CDR3 protein. The repertoire has about 800,000 distinct CDR3 sequences, roughly 25% of them found once; the top ten carry approximately 3.7%. A remark on this clonotype: Its antigen is not identified.

Every sample gave at least 5.5 micrograms of total RNA when it was extracted. These data are also associated with another study on T cells of mothers and their children. According to that study: Reads recorded for TCR beta CDR3 numbered over 10 million per mother and approximately 2.9 million per child.

The sequenced sample was blood. The sequence was collected from a boy between 10 and 17 years old in good health. The gene calls are TRBV5-1 and TRBJ2-5; no clear D. CDR3 amino acids: CASSLEASYQETQYF. The CDR3 DNA reads TGCGCCAGCAGCTTGGAGGCGTCGTACCAAGAGACCCAGTACTTC.